This T cell receptor beta chain was sequenced during a study of shared clonotypes between healthy human individuals. A word on this clone: The sample has other DNA sequences that encode this CDR3 too.

This CDR3 has 13 amino acids. Trimming took off 3 bases at V and 2 bases at J, with 8 bases between the two ends. Germline V gives CDR1 KGHSH, CDR2 LQKENI. This table comes from immunoSEQ multiplex PCR, and its TCRdb copy is limited to in-frame clones, with some not included. The table records about 980,000 clones, 70% to 85% of them present only once. Material for sequencing was memory CD4+ T cells sorted from blood. Subset meaning: CD45RA-negative fraction. The receptor comes from a man in his late teens or twenties in good health. The gene calls are TRBV18 and TRBJ2-7; D gene unclear. The CDR3 reads CASSPGAPYEQYF. In DNA form, the CDR3 reads TGTGCCAGCTCACCCGGCGCCCCCTACGAGCAGTACTTC.